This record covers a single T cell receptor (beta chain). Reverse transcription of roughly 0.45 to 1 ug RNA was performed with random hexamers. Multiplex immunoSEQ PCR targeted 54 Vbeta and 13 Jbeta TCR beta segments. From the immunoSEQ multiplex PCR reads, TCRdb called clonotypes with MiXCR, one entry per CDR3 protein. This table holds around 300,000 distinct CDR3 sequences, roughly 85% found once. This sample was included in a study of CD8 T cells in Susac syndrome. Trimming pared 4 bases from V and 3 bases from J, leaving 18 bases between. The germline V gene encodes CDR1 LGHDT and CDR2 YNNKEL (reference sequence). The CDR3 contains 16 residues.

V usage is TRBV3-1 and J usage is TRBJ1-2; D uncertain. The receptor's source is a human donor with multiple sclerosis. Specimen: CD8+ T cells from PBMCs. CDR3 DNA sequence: TGTGCCAGCAGCCGAGTCCTGAATTTCGGTCACTATGGCTACACCTTC. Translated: CASSRVLNFGHYGYTF.